The entry below gives a single T cell receptor (beta chain) sequence along with its context. Its specificity is unknown. These data come from a study of T cells in localized non-small cell lung cancer. Study-level results: A denser population of T cells in blood accompanied longer overall survival. Appearance in adjacent lung was seen for a median around 60 of the top 100 tumor clones. Peak T cell clonality was found in uninvolved adjacent lung, exceeding tumor.

TCRdb keeps only in-frame clones here, not all; method: immunoSEQ multiplex PCR. The table has 60,000 to 85,000 clones, about 90% seen once. Germline-derived CDR1 and CDR2 are SQVTM and ANQGSEA. The CDR3 runs to 13 residues. Trimming pared 6 bases from V and 6 bases from J, leaving 12 bases between. The clonotype was recovered from a male donor at least 60 years old with stage III squamous cell lung carcinoma. The sample in question was peripheral blood, obtained before any cancer treatment. The chain uses TRBV29-1 and TRBJ1-6; D uncertain. The CDR3 coding sequence is TGCAGCGTCGCAACAGCGCCTAATTCACCCCTCCACTTT. Amino acid sequence: CSVATAPNSPLHF.